This TCR beta chain emerged from a study of blood T cell repertoires in COVID-19. For the study at large: Sites in the United States, Italy and Spain provided acute and convalescent COVID-19 samples.

The CDR3 extends over 11 amino acids. V lost 4 bases and J 5 bases, leaving 6 bases between the germline ends. Germline-derived CDR1 and CDR2 are MGHRA and YSYEKL. This clone has just one count. TCRdb's table, derived via immunoSEQ multiplex PCR, lists solely in-frame clones and lacks some. Of around 230,000 clones in the sample, 70% to 90% were seen once. Participants were aged about 18 to 95 years, lived in 24 US areas, and enrolled virtually. This receptor was taken from a woman aged 40 to 50 with acute COVID-19. The chain employs TRBV4-1 and TRBJ2-7, with D possibly TRBD2 on 5 matching bases. Sequencing input: PBMCs or T cells enriched from blood (not recorded which). CDR3 nucleotide sequence: TGCGCCAGCAGCCCGCGGGACGAGCAGTACTTC. Translation: CASSPRDEQYF.